This passage covers 31 T cell receptor beta chains from one sample sequenced in a study of cytomegalovirus exposure and HLA in healthy donors. Primers included in the PCR were 60 Vbeta and 13 Jbeta primers. Assay used: immunoSEQ multiplex PCR; TCRdb lists only in-frame clones, some missing. The sample holds roughly 180,000 clones; approximately 80% are singletons and the top ten take around 4.4%. The sequenced material came from PBMCs. The receptor set was obtained from a woman in her 50s in good health and CMV-seropositive.

The chain is built from TRBV5-1 and TRBJ2-3, with D perhaps TRBD1 (6 bases). V was pared by 4 bases and J by 2 bases, with 14 bases between. The CDR3 is 15 residues long. Germline-derived CDR1 and CDR2 are SGHRS and YFSETQ. The CDR3 reads CASSPETGLTDTQYF. The CDR3 DNA follows: TGCGCCAGCAGCCCAGAGACAGGACTCACAGATACGCAGTATTTT. The variable domain in full, with the rest retrieved from reference TRBV5-1 and TRBJ2-3, is KAGVTQTPRYLIKTRGQQVTLSCSPISGHRSVSWYQQTPGQGLQFLFEYFSETQRNKGNFPGRFSGRQFSNSRSEMNVSTLELGDSALYLCASSPETGLTDTQYFGPGTRLTVL.

The rearrangement links TRBV13 to TRBJ2-2; a possible D gene is TRBD1 (5 bases). The germline V gene has CDR1 PRHDT and CDR2 FYEKMQ (reference sequence). This CDR3 spans 15 amino acids. Between the trimmed V and J ends, which lost 3 bases and 4 bases, there was a span of 12 bases. The CDR3 loop is CASSFWGDPTGELFF. The CDR3 DNA is TGTGCCAGCAGCTTTTGGGGCGACCCCACCGGGGAGCTGTTTTTT.

V is TRBV11-2 and J is TRBJ2-2, with 9 bases aligning to TRBD2. Germline trimming cut 3 bases from V and 5 bases from J; bases unmatched to any gene: 4. The germline gives CDR1 SGHAT, CDR2 FQNNGV. This CDR3 spans 15 amino acids. CDR3 DNA sequence: TGTGCCAGCAGCTTTAGCGGGAGTGGAACCGGGGAGCTGTTTTTT. It is translated as CASSFSGSGTGELFF.

This clone was picked up a small number of times. The rearrangement joins TRBV19 to TRBJ2-1; possible D gene TRBD1, 5 bases. Germline assignment: CDR1 LNHDA and CDR2 SQIVND (reference sequence). CDR3 length equals 15 residues. Trimming shortened V by 3 bases and J by 2 bases, and 11 bases separated the two germline ends. The CDR3 loop reads CASSIGRVPYNEQFF. The CDR3 DNA is TGTGCCAGTAGTATCGGCAGGGTTCCCTACAATGAGCAGTTCTTC.

Only one count was recorded for this clone. J is TRBJ1-6 and V is TRBV5-4, with TRBD1 as a possible D gene (5 bases). The CDR3 is made up of 15 amino acids. Trimming took off 5 bases at V and 6 bases at J, with 15 bases between the two ends. Germline V gene lookup returns CDR1 SGHNT and CDR2 YYREEE (reference sequence). The CDR3 DNA reads TGTGCCAGCAGGGGGCCCTTCGCTATTAATTCACCCCTCCACTTT. Its protein product is CASRGPFAINSPLHF.

This clone occurred a few times. This chain connects TRBV20-1 to TRBJ1-2; 7 bases line up with TRBD1. The CDR3 is 11 residues long. V shed 2 bases, J shed 8 bases, and the junction held 2 bases outside the gene matches. Per germline, CDR1 DFQATT and CDR2 SNEGSKA (reference sequence). The CDR3, as DNA: TGCAGTGCTAGAACAGGGGCGGGCTACACCTTC. Protein: CSARTGAGYTF.

This chain links TRBV7-9 with TRBJ1-1, with D perhaps TRBD1 (5 bases). Germline loops: CDR1 SEHNR, CDR2 FQNEAQ (reference sequence). The CDR3 runs to 14 residues. The ends were cut back, 5 bases at V and 0 bases at J, with 10 bases in the middle. In nucleotides, the CDR3 is TGTGCCAGCAGCAAGGACATCATGAACACTGAAGCTTTCTTT. Residues: CASSKDIMNTEAFF.

The chain is built from TRBV10-3 and TRBJ2-7; 7 bases agree with TRBD1. After removal of 5 bases from V and 2 bases from J, the junction contained 6 bases not matched to a gene. Germline lookup yields CDR1 ENHRY and CDR2 SYGVKD. CDR3 length: 14 amino acids. CDR3 in DNA: TGTGCCATCAGTTCCGGGACAGCCCCCTACGAGCAGTACTTC. It encodes CAISSGTAPYEQYF.

The chain has TRBV29-1 and TRBJ1-2; TRBD1 might be the D (5 bases). V was trimmed by 3 bases and J by 1 base, leaving 12 bases between them. The CDR3 spans 14 residues. Germline V gene sequence: CDR1 SQVTM, CDR2 ANQGSEA. The CDR3 sequence: CSVDLWRGNYGYTF. The CDR3 nucleotides are TGCAGCGTTGATTTATGGAGGGGTAACTATGGCTACACCTTC.

The chain combines TRBV7-3 with TRBJ2-1; 8 nucleotides line up with TRBD2. V was pared by 4 bases and J by 10 bases, with 21 bases of the junction left unmatched. This CDR3 has 18 residues. Germline V gene sequence: CDR1 SGHTA, CDR2 FQGTGA. The CDR3: CASSYWIRGSGKSGEQFF. CDR3 bases: TGTGCCAGCAGCTACTGGATAAGGGGTAGCGGGAAATCGGGGGAGCAGTTCTTC.

The chain has TRBV6-5 and TRBJ2-7, with TRBD1 identical over 7 bases. The V gene's germline CDR1 is MNHEY and CDR2 SVGAGI. J lost 7 bases, V lost 5 bases, and 5 bases had no gene match. The length of the CDR3 is 12 residues. The CDR3 region has the DNA TGTGCCAGCAGTACGACAGGGCATGAGCAGTACTTC. Its protein product is CASSTTGHEQYF.

V is TRBV23-1 and J is TRBJ1-5; TRBD1 matches 7 bases. TRBV23-1 has ORF status, its function being uncertain. V was pared by 6 bases and J by 7 bases, with 9 bases of the junction left unmatched. The CDR3 totals 14 residues. The CDR3 coding sequence is TGCGCCAGCAGACCGAAGACAGGGCAACAGCCCCAGCATTTT. It encodes CASRPKTGQQPQHF.

The chain has TRBV5-4 and TRBJ1-6; D perhaps matches TRBD1 (6 bases). V gave up 5 bases and J gave up 8 bases, with 14 bases separating them. Germline V gene sequence: CDR1 SGHNT, CDR2 YYREEE (reference sequence). CDR3 length: 14 residues. The CDR3 spells CASRPGVGDSPLHF. The CDR3 nucleotides read TGTGCCAGCAGGCCAGGGGTAGGAGATTCACCCCTCCACTTT.

This chain connects TRBV5-5 to TRBJ1-4; D not resolved. Trimming removed 0 bases from V and 6 bases from J, with 15 bases in between. Germline V gene sequence: CDR1 SGHKS, CDR2 YYEKEE (reference sequence). This CDR3 spans 16 amino acids. CDR3 sequence (DNA): TGTGCCAGCAGCTTGGCCCGGAGAGGCCTACATGAAAAACTGTTTTTT. As protein: CASSLARRGLHEKLFF.

The chain couples TRBV7-9 to TRBJ2-1, with 11 bases matching TRBD2. This CDR3 is 16 amino acids long. Germline V gene data show CDR1 as SEHNR and CDR2 as FQNEAQ (reference sequence). Trimming cost V 6 bases and J 0 bases; bases outside gene matches: 4. The CDR3: CASSPTSGSSYNEQFF. CDR3 in DNA: TGTGCCAGCAGTCCAACTAGCGGGAGCTCCTACAATGAGCAGTTCTTC.

V usage is TRBV28 and J usage is TRBJ2-2; TRBD1 matches 8 bases. Germline lookup yields CDR1 MDHEN and CDR2 SYDVKM. Trimming at V came to 11 bases and at J to 6 bases, leaving 11 bases not matched to a gene. CDR3 length equals 14 residues. The CDR3 DNA is TGTGCCTGCGGACAGGGTCGAGGTCCCGGGGAGCTGTTTTTT. This translates into CACGQGRGPGELFF.

This clone was recorded a few times. The gene calls are TRBV29-1 and TRBJ1-2; D unclear. The V gene's germline CDR1 is SQVTM and CDR2 ANQGSEA. This CDR3 comprises 14 residues. The V and J ends lost 3 bases and 4 bases respectively, with 15 bases between them. The chain's CDR3 is CSVDRLAGFYGYTF. The CDR3 bases are TGCAGCGTTGACAGATTAGCGGGGTTCTATGGCTACACCTTC.

This sequence joins TRBV7-2 and TRBJ2-4; D gene unclear. The CDR3 totals 14 residues. The V and J ends lost 0 bases and 1 base respectively, with 4 bases between them. Germline V gene lookup returns CDR1 SGHTA and CDR2 FQGNSA. The CDR3 sequence: CASSLAAAKNIQYF. As DNA, the CDR3 is TGTGCCAGCAGCTTAGCCGCGGCCAAAAACATTCAGTACTTC.

This clone occurred once. The chain recombines TRBV10-3 with TRBJ2-3, with no clear D. CDR1 and CDR2 (germline): ENHRY, SYGVKD. The CDR3 runs 14 residues. Trimming removed 2 bases at V and 2 bases at J, with 8 bases between. The DNA for the CDR3 is TGTGCCATCAGTGAGGCTATCCACACAGATACGCAGTATTTT. Translated, it gives CAISEAIHTDTQYF.

The chain uses TRBV19 and TRBJ2-2; 10 bases align to TRBD1. The CDR3 totals 15 residues. Germline values: CDR1 LNHDA, CDR2 SQIVND (reference sequence). The trim removed 5 bases at V and 5 bases at J, leaving 5 bases unmatched. The CDR3 region has the DNA TGTGCCAGTAGTGCCCGGGACAGGGGAACCGGGGAGCTGTTTTTT. Its protein product is CASSARDRGTGELFF.

The chain links TRBV6-5 to TRBJ1-4; D uncertain. Germline V gene sequence: CDR1 MNHEY, CDR2 SVGAGI. The CDR3 covers 14 residues. The CDR3 protein is CRLRPRIMKKKLFF. As DNA, the CDR3 is TGTCGCCTTCGACCGCGGATAATGAAAAAGAAACTGTTTTTT.

This rearrangement joins TRBV5-4 to TRBJ1-4; TRBD1 agrees at 9 bases. The CDR3 contains 14 residues. V was clipped by 3 bases and J by 6 bases; unmatched bases: 3. Germline CDR1 and CDR2: SGHNT and YYREEE (reference sequence). The CDR3 spells CASSWGQGDEKLFF. CDR3 sequence (DNA): TGTGCCAGCAGCTGGGGACAGGGAGATGAAAAACTGTTTTTT. The whole variable domain, remainder taken from reference TRBV5-4 and TRBJ1-4, is ETGVTQSPTHLIKTRGQQVTLRCSSQSGHNTVSWYQQALGQGPQFIFQYYREEENGRGNFPPRFSGLQFPNYSSELNVNALELDDSALYLCASSWGQGDEKLFFGSGTQLSVL.

V is TRBV28 and J is TRBJ1-5, with 8 bases fitting TRBD1. The length of the CDR3 is 17 residues. Per the germline V gene, CDR1 is MDHEN and CDR2 is SYDVKM. The V gene end was trimmed by 4 bases and the J gene end by 6 bases; junction bases not matched to a gene: 14. The chain's CDR3 is CASSSIIPLTGAQPQHF. CDR3 nucleotide sequence: TGTGCCAGCAGTTCAATCATTCCCTTGACAGGGGCTCAGCCCCAGCATTTT. Drawing the rest from reference TRBV28 and TRBJ1-5, the complete variable domain is DVKVTQSSRYLVKRTGEKVFLECVQDMDHENMFWYRQDPGLGLRLIYFSYDVKMKEKGDIPEGYSVSREKKERFSLILESASTNQTSMYLCASSSIIPLTGAQPQHFGDGTRLSIL.

The rearrangement uses TRBV10-1 and TRBJ2-3; a weak D match, TRBD2 (6 bases). CDR1 is WNHNN, CDR2 SYGVQD, per germline (reference sequence). This CDR3 contains 14 residues. V dropped 6 bases and J dropped 2 bases, with 12 bases sitting between them. Here the CDR3 DNA reads TGCGCCAGCAGCGTTGCGGGACTCACAGATACGCAGTATTTT. Translating it yields CASSVAGLTDTQYF.

This sequence joins TRBV27 and TRBJ2-7, with D possibly TRBD1 on 6 matching bases. V lost 2 bases and J lost 1, with 6 bases in between. This CDR3 has 13 amino acids. Germline CDR1 is MNHEY and CDR2 is SMNVEV (reference sequence). The CDR3 DNA sequence: TGTGCCAGCAGTTTACAGGGGTCCTACGAGCAGTACTTC. Its protein is CASSLQGSYEQYF.

This chain links TRBV28 with TRBJ2-5; perhaps TRBD2 as D (6 bases). V shed 3 bases and J shed 0 bases, with 14 bases lying between them. The length of the CDR3 is 16 residues. The V gene's germline CDR1 is MDHEN and CDR2 SYDVKM. Here the CDR3 DNA reads TGTGCCAGCAGTTTGGCTAGCGTGTTGTACCAAGAGACCCAGTACTTC. Its translation: CASSLASVLYQETQYF.

J is TRBJ2-6 and V is TRBV7-3; TRBD1 aligns across 8 bases. After removal of 1 base from V and 2 bases from J, the junction contained 1 base not matched to a gene. The CDR3 contains 16 residues. The germline gives CDR1 SGHTA, CDR2 FQGTGA. The CDR3 sequence: CASSLNRGAGANVLTF. The CDR3 coding sequence is TGTGCCAGCAGCTTAAACAGGGGGGCTGGGGCCAACGTCCTGACTTTC.

The V gene is TRBV9, the J gene TRBJ2-5; 7 nucleotides agree with TRBD1. Germline V lookup: CDR1 SGDLS, CDR2 YYNGEE. V lost 2 bases and J lost 3; bases outside the gene matches: 4. CDR3 size: 14 residues. CDR3 region: CASSVGTGEETQYF. The CDR3 nucleotides read TGTGCCAGCAGCGTCGGTACAGGGGAAGAGACCCAGTACTTC.

This clone appeared a few times. In DNA form, the CDR3 reads TGTGCCAGCAGCATGGGACAGGGAGGCAACGAGCAGTACTTC. Encoded protein: CASSMGQGGNEQYF. The V and J genes are TRBV7-6 and TRBJ2-7, with 9 bases that match TRBD1. After removal of 5 bases from V and 5 bases from J, the junction contained 7 bases not matched to a gene. The germline gives CDR1 SGHVS, CDR2 FNYEAQ. The CDR3 sequence is 14 residues long.

The chain uses TRBV18 and TRBJ2-5; D not certain. The germline V gene has CDR1 KGHSH and CDR2 LQKENI. The CDR3 contains 12 residues. The V end lost 3 bases, the J end lost 9 bases, and 11 bases lay between the germline ends. In DNA form, the CDR3 reads TGTGCCAGCTCACCTTCTTCGGTGCCCCAGTACTTC. It yields the protein CASSPSSVPQYF.

A single count supports this clone. V usage is TRBV7-3 and J usage is TRBJ1-6; no firm D call. Germline-derived CDR1 and CDR2 are SGHTA and FQGTGA. The ends were cut back, 3 bases at V and 7 bases at J, with 7 bases in the middle. This CDR3 is 13 amino acids long. CDR3 DNA: TGTGCCAGCAGCTTGGGCCCAAATTCACCCCTCCACTTT. Its protein is CASSLGPNSPLHF.